This T cell receptor beta chain was documented in a study of CD8 T cells in Susac syndrome. The sequenced target, TCR beta, came from blood CD8+ and CD4+ T cells. Relapsing-remitting disease, either stable or active, was present in the multiple sclerosis controls, who were treatment-naive patients. Purification of the CD8+ and CD4+ T cells relied on negative isolation, and TEMRA cells underwent FACS enrichment. The CDR3 sequence is 18 residues long. V dropped 3 bases and J dropped 2; count of bases not matched to a gene: 8. Germline lookup yields CDR1 LNHNV and CDR2 YYDKDF (reference sequence). Random hexamers were used to reverse transcribe an amount of roughly 0.45 to 1 ug RNA. Coverage of TCR beta CDR3 amplification by immunoSEQ multiplex PCR extended to 54 Vbeta and 13 Jbeta. TCRdb re-analysed the immunoSEQ multiplex PCR reads in MiXCR, keeping a single row per CDR3 protein. This table has about 400,000 distinct CDR3 sequences, more than 80% appearing once.

Sequencing was done on a sample of CD8+ T cells from PBMCs. The chain combines TRBV15 with TRBJ2-1, with 12 nucleotides matching TRBD2. This TCR was sampled from a human donor with multiple sclerosis. DNA of the CDR3: TGTGCCACCAGCAGGGCACTAGCGGGAGGATCAACCTACAATGAGCAGTTCTTC. It specifies CATSRALAGGSTYNEQFF. Looking up the rest from reference TRBV15 and TRBJ2-1 gives the full variable domain: DAMVIQNPRYQVTQFGKPVTLSCSQTLNHNVMYWYQQKSSQAPKLLFHYYDKDFNNEADTPDNFQSRRPNTSFCFLDIRSPGLGDTAMYLCATSRALAGGSTYNEQFFGPGTRLTVL.